A single sample is the source of the 27 T cell receptor beta chains below, sequenced in a study of T cell clonality in common variable immunodeficiency (dated by TCRdb to 2014 to 2015). Their antigen targets remain unknown. The full study reports these points: Reportedly, TCRbeta sequences from CVID had fewer deletions and N-nucleotide insertions, and highly modified clones with 13 or more V deletions were absent from CVID.

The method was the immunoSEQ multiplex PCR assay. The clones in this table, taken by TCRdb from immuneACCESS, are in-frame only. Not every clone is retained; where verified, under half of the shortfall comes from an unresolved V gene, and the cause of the rest is unknown. The sample table holds about 15,000 clones. 4.9% of the sample rests with the top ten. Source material: peripheral blood mononuclear cells. The receptors derive from a human donor with common variable immunodeficiency.

As concerns this clone: The read ends 3 residues before the CDR3 terminus; that terminus is restored from the germline J gene. The V call is TRBV19, the J call TRBJ1-1, with a weak D call TRBD1 (5 bases). The V end lost 3 bases, the J end lost 1 base, and 12 bases lay between the germline ends. The CDR3 loop spans 15 amino acids. Per the germline V gene, CDR1 is LNHDA and CDR2 is SQIVND (reference sequence). The sequenced CDR3 bases are TGTGCCAGTAGTATCGCGGCAGGGTCGAACACTGAA. Residues: CASSIAAGSNTE. The whole CDR3 protein reads CASSIAAGSNTEAFF.

With respect to this clone: Coverage ceases 3 residues before the CDR3 finishes, and the germline J gene fills in the end. The J gene is TRBJ1-1, the V gene TRBV11-3; a weak D match, TRBD1 (5 bases). Trimming removed 5 bases from V and 0 bases from J, with 10 bases in between. The length of the CDR3 is 14 residues. Germline-derived CDR1 and CDR2 are SGHNT and YENEEA. CDR3 protein: CASSPGHLNTEAFF. The sequenced part of the CDR3 DNA is TGTGCCAGCAGCCCCGGACATTTGAACACTGAA.

On this clone itself: The CDR3 extends 3 residues past the end of the read, so its final part is completed from the germline J gene. This chain uses TRBV19 with TRBJ1-5; D unclear. The germline V gene encodes CDR1 LNHDA and CDR2 SQIVND (reference sequence). The CDR3 runs to 16 residues. The germline V and J ends were trimmed by 5 bases and 0 bases, with 14 bases remaining between them. The CDR3 spells CASSAPRGSSNQPQHF. Incomplete CDR3 DNA: TGTGCCAGTAGTGCCCCCCGGGGAAGTAGCAATCAGCCC.

In regard to this clone: The observed sequence ends 3 residues before the CDR3 terminus, with the missing tail filled in from the germline J gene. The V gene is TRBV2, the J gene TRBJ2-3, with D perhaps matching TRBD1 or TRBD2 (5 bases each). V was clipped by 7 bases and J by 6 bases, with 17 bases between them. The CDR3 contains 14 residues. Germline values: CDR1 SNHLY, CDR2 FYNNEI. CDR3 loop: CASMENSEGDTQYF. The DNA read from the CDR3 is TGTGCCAGCATGGAGAACTCAGAGGGGGATACG.

A note on this clone: The read halts 3 residues ahead of the CDR3 end, with the missing end drawn from the germline J gene. This chain joins TRBV6-2 or TRBV6-3 and TRBJ1-1; D remains unclear. CDR1 and CDR2 (germline): MNHEY, SVGEGT. The CDR3 extends over 12 amino acids. Deletions cut 6 bases from V and 5 bases from J, with 10 bases between. The CDR3 bases that were read are TGTGCCAGCAGGAGAACGCGGACTGAA. Amino acids: CASRRTRTE. In full, the CDR3 reads CASRRTRTEAFF.

A remark on this clone: The DNA ends 3 residues before the CDR3 does, and the rest of the CDR3 is filled in from the germline J gene. This chain connects TRBV30 to TRBJ2-3, with 7 bases identical to TRBD2. The CDR3 runs 13 residues. Trimming took 3 bases from V and 2 from J; bases not matched to a gene: 2. Germline V gene sequence: CDR1 GTSNPN, CDR2 SVGIG (reference sequence). This CDR3 reads CAWSGTTTDTQYF. The sequenced part of the CDR3 DNA is TGTGCCTGGAGCGGGACTACCACAGATACG.

A word on this clone: The read ends 3 residues shy of where the CDR3 ends; the end is completed using the germline J gene. The gene calls are TRBV7-6 and TRBJ2-7, with 9 nucleotides matching TRBD1. The CDR3 is made up of 15 amino acids. Germline V gives CDR1 SGHVS, CDR2 FNYEAQ. V trimming: 5 bases; J trimming: 5 bases; junction bases outside the gene matches: 10. The covered CDR3 bases are TGTGCCAGCAGCGCAAGGACAGGGGCGATCGACGAG. It yields the protein CASSARTGAIDE. The whole CDR3 region reads CASSARTGAIDEQYF.

Notes on this clone: The CDR3 end is not reached by the read, which stops 3 residues before it; the germline J gene fills it in. The J gene is TRBJ1-2, the V gene TRBV7-2; no definite D call. With 0 bases removed from V and 6 bases from J, the gap between germline ends came to 14 bases. CDR1 and CDR2 from the germline V gene are SGHTA and FQGNSA. The CDR3 extends over 15 amino acids. CDR3 region: CASSLAVAAGNGYTF. CDR3 DNA, as far as it was read: TGTGCCAGCAGCTTAGCAGTGGCGGCGGGAAATGGC.

Measured by frequency, this clone is medium-sized (0.01 to 0.1%). From the germline J gene comes the end of the CDR3, since the read stops 3 residues before it. This rearrangement joins TRBV12-3 or TRBV12-4 to TRBJ1-2; D gene unclear. The V gene lost 5 bases and the J gene lost 4 bases, with 8 bases spanning the gap. This CDR3 is 12 amino acids long. This CDR3 is CASSSLGYGYTF. The sequenced CDR3 bases are TGTGCCAGCAGTAGCCTCGGCTATGGC.

A note on this clone: The CDR3 is cut off 3 residues early in the read; its end comes from the germline J gene. The rearrangement links TRBV5-1 to TRBJ2-7; 9 nucleotides align to TRBD1. The CDR3 has 14 residues. V shed 3 bases and J 5 bases; nucleotides not matched to a gene: 6. Germline CDR1 SGHRS, CDR2 YFSETQ. CDR3 in amino acids: CASSSGTGYDEQYF. The DNA read from the CDR3 is TGCGCCAGCAGCTCGGGGACAGGGTACGACGAG.

Regarding this clone: The CDR3 end falls 3 residues outside the read, so it is completed with the germline J gene. This rearrangement joins TRBV9 to TRBJ1-1; D remains unclear. The ends were cut back, 0 bases at V and 1 base at J, with 13 bases in the middle. CDR1 is SGDLS, CDR2 YYNGEE, per germline. The CDR3 contains 16 residues. The CDR3 DNA, read in part, is TGTGCCAGCAGCGTAGCTGGAAGGGCTGGGAACACTGAA. It encodes CASSVAGRAGNTE. The CDR3 reads in full as CASSVAGRAGNTEAFF.

A word on this clone: The read is 3 residues too short to cover the CDR3 end, so that end is filled in from the germline J gene. V usage is TRBV19 and J usage is TRBJ1-1, with 9 nucleotides matching TRBD1. Losses at the gene ends were 3 bases for V and 5 bases for J; bases not matched to a gene: 4. This CDR3 has 14 residues. The germline V gene encodes CDR1 LNHDA and CDR2 SQIVND (reference sequence). Incomplete CDR3 DNA: TGTGCCAGTAGTATTAGGACAGGGGAAACTGAA. It yields the protein CASSIRTGETE. The whole CDR3 reads CASSIRTGETEAFF.

As regards this clone: The read finishes 3 residues shy of the CDR3 end, and the germline J gene is used to complete it. V is TRBV5-1 and J is TRBJ2-7; 7 positions agree with TRBD1. Germline V CDR1 and CDR2: SGHRS, YFSETQ. Trimming removed 6 bases from V and 0 bases from J; junction bases left unmatched: 9. The CDR3 is 15 residues long. CDR3: CASTEGQAYSYEQYF. The CDR3 bases that were read are TGCGCCAGCACGGAAGGACAGGCGTACTCCTACGAG.

In terms of frequency, this clone is medium-sized. Sequencing ends 3 residues short of the CDR3 end; the germline J gene provides the rest. The chain combines TRBV7-9 with TRBJ1-6, with a weak D call TRBD1 (6 bases). CDR3 length: 15 amino acids. The V end was cut by 5 bases, the J end by 8 bases, with 16 bases between. Per the germline V gene, CDR1 is SEHNR and CDR2 is FQNEAQ (reference sequence). CDR3 DNA, as far as it was read: TGTGCCAGCAGCAGAAACAGGGTTCTTGATTCACCC. Its protein product is CASSRNRVLDSP. The CDR3 as a whole reads CASSRNRVLDSPLHF.

Details on this clone: Coverage ceases 3 residues before the CDR3 finishes, and the germline J gene fills in the end. This chain joins TRBV2 and TRBJ1-4; D gene unclear. V was pared by 3 bases and J by 8 bases, with 16 bases between. This CDR3 is built from 15 residues. The germline V gene has CDR1 SNHLY and CDR2 FYNNEI. The CDR3 DNA, read in part, is TGTGCCAGCAGTGACTTGAACGCGGGAGGGGAAAAA. This codes for CASSDLNAGGEK. The CDR3, in full, reads CASSDLNAGGEKLFF.

Comment on this clone: Read coverage stops 3 residues before the CDR3 terminus; the germline J gene supplies the remainder. The chain recombines TRBV18 with TRBJ1-1; perhaps TRBD1 as D (6 bases). Trimming shortened V by 1 base and J by 7 bases, and 13 bases separated the two germline ends. The CDR3 has 14 residues. CDR1 and CDR2 from the germline V gene are KGHSH and LQKENI. CDR3 DNA (partial): TGTGCCAGCTCACCACTCCGGGGGGCAAATGAA. It codes for CASSPLRGANE. Given in full, the CDR3 is CASSPLRGANEAFF.

About this clone: The CDR3 end lies 3 residues beyond the end of the read and is filled in from the germline J gene. V usage is TRBV30 and J usage is TRBJ2-1; 12 nucleotides match TRBD1. V trimming: 5 bases; J trimming: 6 bases; junction bases outside the gene matches: 5. Germline lookup yields CDR1 GTSNPN and CDR2 SVGIG (reference sequence). The CDR3 totals 14 residues. This CDR3 reads CAWGTGGAGNEQFF. The sequenced part of the CDR3 DNA is TGTGCCTGGGGGACAGGGGGCGCGGGCAATGAG.

About this clone itself: The read gets to within 3 residues of the CDR3 end, and the germline J gene fills in the rest. V gene TRBV30 combines with J gene TRBJ1-5; TRBD1 is a possible D gene (5 bases). Germline values: CDR1 GTSNPN, CDR2 SVGIG (reference sequence). This CDR3 is 13 amino acids long. V was clipped by 1 base and J by 7 bases, with 11 bases between them. Partial CDR3 DNA: TGTGCCTGGAGTGGGGGCCTCGGGCAGCCC. Its protein is CAWSGGLGQP. The full-length CDR3 reads as CAWSGGLGQPQHF.

Notes on this clone: The CDR3 is cut off 3 residues early in the read; its end comes from the germline J gene. The rearrangement joins TRBV20-1 to TRBJ2-7, with D possibly matching TRBD1 (5 bases). The length of the CDR3 is 13 residues. V was pared by 5 bases and J by 2 bases, with 13 bases between. Germline-derived CDR1 and CDR2 are DFQATT and SNEGSKA (reference sequence). Partial CDR3 DNA: TGCAGTGCTTCAGGGTTGGGCGCCTACGAG. Residues: CSASGLGAYE. The full CDR3 protein is CSASGLGAYEQYF.

In terms of frequency, this clone is medium-sized. Read coverage stops 3 residues before the CDR3 terminus; the germline J gene supplies the remainder. The chain couples TRBV20-1 to TRBJ2-4; D is ambiguous. V dropped 0 bases and J dropped 9 bases, with 12 bases sitting between them. This CDR3 is 13 amino acids long. Germline V gene sequence: CDR1 DFQATT, CDR2 SNEGSKA (reference sequence). Partial CDR3 DNA: TGCAGTGCTAGAGATTATGCTGGCGGCATT. Its translation is CSARDYAGGI. The entire CDR3 protein is CSARDYAGGIQYF.

In regard to this clone: Read coverage stops 3 residues before the CDR3 terminus; the germline J gene supplies the remainder. The chain combines TRBV20-1 with TRBJ2-1; 9 positions match TRBD2. Germline V gene sequence: CDR1 DFQATT, CDR2 SNEGSKA (reference sequence). Trimming took 1 base from V and 6 from J; bases not matched to a gene: 10. This CDR3 spans 16 amino acids. The CDR3 bases that were read are TGCAGTGCTAGAGGGGGACTAGCACACACCCGCAATGAG. Translation gives CSARGGLAHTRNE. The CDR3 in full is CSARGGLAHTRNEQFF.

On this clone: The read ends 3 residues early relative to the CDR3; the germline J gene fills the gap. This chain joins TRBV10-3 and TRBJ2-1, with D tentatively TRBD1 (6 bases). The germline V gene encodes CDR1 ENHRY and CDR2 SYGVKD. V was pared by 6 bases and J by 7 bases, with 10 bases between. CDR3 length: 12 residues. Here the CDR3 reads CAISQGQNEQFF. CDR3 bases read: TGTGCCATCAGCCAGGGGCAGAATGAG.

Note on this clone: The read comes to an end 3 residues before the CDR3 does, leaving the germline J gene to fill in the end. The gene calls are TRBV2 and TRBJ1-2; D may be TRBD1 (5 bases). Germline V gene sequence: CDR1 SNHLY, CDR2 FYNNEI. This CDR3 has 15 amino acids. Trimming left V 4 bases short and J 2 bases short, with 14 bases between. The DNA read from the CDR3 is TGTGCCAGCAGTGGGGGCTCGAACCTAAACTATGGC. Its protein product is CASSGGSNLNYG. The whole CDR3 sequence is CASSGGSNLNYGYTF. The complete variable domain, with remaining parts taken from reference TRBV2 and TRBJ1-2, reads EPEVTQTPSHQVTQMGQEVILRCVPISNHLYFYWYRQILGQKVEFLVSFYNNEISEKSEIFDDQFSVERPDGSNFTLKIRSTKLEDSAMYFCASSGGSNLNYGYTFGSGTRLTVV.

The part of the CDR3 DNA that was read is TGTGCCAGCAGCCGTCTTACGACTAGCGGGTTCTACGAG. Translating gives CASSRLTTSGFYE. The CDR3, in full, reads CASSRLTTSGFYEQYF. This chain connects TRBV14 to TRBJ2-7; TRBD2 matches 10 bases. The read is 3 residues too short to cover the CDR3 end, so that end is filled in from the germline J gene. Germline V gene lookup returns CDR1 SGHDN and CDR2 FVKESK. The CDR3 is 16 residues long. Germline trimming cut 4 bases from V and 3 bases from J; bases unmatched to any gene: 9.

To note about this clone: The read is 3 residues too short to cover the CDR3 end, so that end is filled in from the germline J gene. The chain employs TRBV18 and TRBJ1-3; possibly TRBD1 for D (5 bases). V was trimmed by 7 bases and J by 0 bases, leaving 10 bases between them. The CDR3 length is 14 residues. In germline, CDR1 is KGHSH, CDR2 LQKENI. Here the CDR3 reads CASFDRSSGNTIYF. Incomplete CDR3 DNA: TGTGCCAGCTTTGACAGATCCTCTGGAAACACC.

Remarks on this clone: The read ends 3 residues shy of where the CDR3 ends; the end is completed using the germline J gene. This rearrangement joins TRBV10-3 to TRBJ2-4; 11 bases are shared with TRBD1. CDR1 ENHRY and CDR2 SYGVKD come from the germline V gene. CDR3 length: 14 amino acids. V dropped 5 bases and J dropped 8; count of bases not matched to a gene: 5. Partial CDR3 DNA: TGTGCCATCAGTAGCGGGACAGGGGGGGACATT. Its protein product is CAISSGTGGDI. The CDR3 reads in full as CAISSGTGGDIQYF.

The CDR3 protein is CASSPLRTVSYEQYF. CDR3 bases read: TGTGCCAGCTCACCACTCCGGACAGTCTCCTACGAG. The chain recombines TRBV18 with TRBJ2-7, with TRBD1 as a possible D gene (6 bases). The CDR3 is cut off 3 residues early in the read; its end comes from the germline J gene. The CDR3 sequence is 15 residues long. CDR1 is KGHSH, CDR2 LQKENI, per germline. V was shortened by 1 base and J by 0 bases, with 10 bases between the two germline ends. Full variable domain (rest looked up from reference TRBV18 and TRBJ2-7): NAGVMQNPRHLVRRRGQEARLRCSPMKGHSHVYWYRQLPEEGLKFMVYLQKENIIDESGMPKERFSAEFPKEGPSILRIQQVVRGDSAAYFCASSPLRTVSYEQYFGPGTRLTVT.